A selection of T cell receptor beta chains follows, all from one sample in a study of blood T cell repertoires in COVID-19. Using immunoSEQ multiplex PCR, the repertoire was profiled, and TCRdb retains in-frame clones only, with some absent. The sample holds more than 110,000 clones, approximately 79% seen once. The material sequenced was PBMCs or T cells enriched from blood (not recorded which). All receptors derive from a woman aged 50 to 60 who had recovered from COVID-19. CDR3s include the opening cysteine and the closing phenylalanine or tryptophan. D genes are given only for firm matches. The size field is filled for only some rows; it gives once, few, many or a size class.

CDR3 protein	CDR3 DNA	clone size	V gene	J gene	D gene
CASSLNSRETQYF	TGTGCCAGCAGCTTAAATAGTAGAGAGACCCAGTACTTC	NA	TRBV11-2	TRBJ2-5	NA
CASSQRQAYNEQFF	TGCGCCAGCAGCCAGAGACAGGCCTACAATGAGCAGTTCTTC	few	TRBV4-1	TRBJ2-1	NA
CASSLGEDSPLHF	TGCGCCAGCAGCTTGGGTGAGGATTCACCCCTCCACTTT	NA	TRBV5-1	TRBJ1-6	NA
CASSRRGAGYGYTF	TGTGCCAGCAGCCGTCGGGGGGCGGGATATGGCTACACCTTC	few	TRBV14	TRBJ1-2	NA
CASGPGNEQFF	TGTGCCAGCGGTCCGGGAAATGAGCAGTTCTTC	NA	TRBV27	TRBJ2-1	NA
CASSYLAGVISGANVLTF	TGTGCCAGCAGCTATCTAGCGGGAGTCATCTCTGGGGCCAACGTCCTGACTTTC	NA	TRBV27	TRBJ2-6	TRBD2
CASSPRRINQPQHF	TGTGCCAGCAGTCCTAGACGGATCAATCAGCCCCAGCATTTT	few	TRBV28	TRBJ1-5	NA
CASSLSGTGELFF	TGTGCCAGCAGTTTATCAGGGACCGGGGAGCTGTTTTTT	NA	TRBV28	TRBJ2-2	NA
CAGTDRLGGPQHF	TGTGCCGGAACGGACAGGTTAGGTGGTCCCCAGCATTTT	NA	TRBV28	TRBJ1-5	TRBD1
CASSHTPPEGPNTGELFF	TGTGCCAGCAGCCACACCCCACCGGAGGGACCAAACACCGGGGAGCTGTTTTTT	NA	TRBV27	TRBJ2-2	NA
CASSQEGAGYNEQFF	TGTGCCAGCAGCCAAGAGGGGGCCGGATACAATGAGCAGTTCTTC	NA	TRBV3-1/TRBV3-2	TRBJ2-1	NA
CASSEPFRQGGDYGYTF	TGTGCCAGCAGTGAACCCTTTCGACAGGGGGGAGACTATGGCTACACCTTC	NA	TRBV6-1	TRBJ1-2	TRBD1
CASSIGGKATEAFF	TGTGCCAGTAGTATAGGAGGAAAGGCCACTGAAGCTTTCTTT	NA	TRBV19	TRBJ1-1	NA
CASRNRTGATSNQPQHF	TGCGCCAGCCGGAACAGGACAGGGGCAACTAGCAATCAGCCCCAGCATTTT	few	TRBV10-1	TRBJ1-5	TRBD1
CASSPPKNTEAFF	TGTGCCAGCAGCCCCCCTAAAAACACTGAAGCTTTCTTT	NA	TRBV12-3/TRBV12-4	TRBJ1-1	NA
CASSLPLGTTSTDTQYF	TGTGCCAGCAGTTTGCCCTTAGGTACTACTAGCACAGATACGCAGTATTTT	few	TRBV28	TRBJ2-3	NA
CTSSQDRLRDRPYNEQFF	TGCACCAGCAGCCAAGATCGTTTAAGGGACAGACCGTACAATGAGCAGTTCTTC	NA	TRBV1	TRBJ2-1	NA
CASSPMSDTQYF	TGTGCCAGCAGCCCCATGAGCGATACGCAGTATTTT	NA	TRBV7-8	TRBJ2-3	NA
CASSSSGTSGGAYNEQFF	TGTGCCAGCAGCTCCTCCGGGACTAGCGGGGGGGCTTACAATGAGCAGTTCTTC	NA	TRBV5-4	TRBJ2-1	TRBD2
CASSPGYRGDTQYF	TGTGCCAGCAGCCCAGGGTACAGGGGGGATACGCAGTATTTT	NA	TRBV13	TRBJ2-3	TRBD1
CASSLLGQGKYNEQFF	TGTGCCAGCAGCCTCTTGGGACAGGGGAAATACAATGAGCAGTTCTTC	NA	TRBV27	TRBJ2-1	TRBD1
CATSAGGPTDTQYF	TGTGCCACCAGTGCGGGGGGACCCACAGATACGCAGTATTTT	few	TRBV24-1	TRBJ2-3	TRBD2
CASQGSNTGELFF	TGTGCCAGCCAGGGCTCGAACACCGGGGAGCTGTTTTTT	NA	TRBV9	TRBJ2-2	NA
CACKESLYNEQFF	TGTGCCTGCAAGGAGTCCCTCTACAATGAGCAGTTCTTC	NA	TRBV2	TRBJ2-1	NA
CASSLERGTFTDTQYF	TGTGCCAGCAGCTTGGAAAGGGGCACCTTCACAGATACGCAGTATTTT	NA	TRBV5-6	TRBJ2-3	NA
CASSYSGQGVSPLHF	TGTGCCAGCAGTTATTCGGGACAGGGCGTCTCACCCCTCCACTTT	NA	TRBV6-5	TRBJ1-6	TRBD1
CASRSDRVNTEAFF	TGTGCCAGCAGATCTGACAGGGTTAACACTGAAGCTTTCTTT	NA	TRBV27	TRBJ1-1	TRBD1
CASSLTELNYGYTF	TGTGCCAGCAGTTTGACAGAGCTTAACTATGGCTACACCTTC	NA	TRBV28	TRBJ1-2	NA
CASSIEQLNQPQHF	TGTGCCAGTAGTATAGAACAGCTCAATCAGCCCCAGCATTTT	once	TRBV19	TRBJ1-5	NA
CASSGPGQGANTEAFF	TGTGCCAGCAGTGGGCCGGGACAGGGGGCGAACACTGAAGCTTTCTTT	NA	TRBV2	TRBJ1-1	TRBD1
CASSEISGGGINIQYF	TGTGCCAGCAGTGAAATTAGCGGGGGAGGAATAAACATTCAGTACTTC	NA	TRBV6-1	TRBJ2-4	TRBD2
CASRTGFEGEAFF	TGTGCCAGCAGGACAGGGTTTGAGGGTGAAGCTTTCTTT	NA	TRBV3-1/TRBV3-2	TRBJ1-1	TRBD1
CASSQGSRDQPRLFF	TGTGCCAGCAGCCAAGGTTCGCGGGACCAACCAAGACTGTTTTTT	few	TRBV4-2	TRBJ1-4	NA
CASTKERQGAHEQYF	TGTGCCAGCACCAAAGAGAGACAGGGGGCCCACGAGCAGTACTTC	NA	TRBV2	TRBJ2-7	TRBD1
CASSTTGDQPQHF	TGTGCCAGCAGTACGACAGGGGATCAGCCCCAGCATTTT	NA	TRBV6-5	TRBJ1-5	TRBD1
CASSPYLGGEQFF	TGTGCCAGCAGTCCGTACTTAGGCGGTGAGCAGTTCTTC	NA	TRBV2	TRBJ2-1	NA
CASSAGGANYGYTF	TGTGCCAGCAGTGCAGGGGGCGCGAACTATGGCTACACCTTC	NA	TRBV2	TRBJ1-2	TRBD1
CASRGKDSSYEQYF	TGTGCCAGTAGGGGTAAAGACAGTTCCTACGAGCAGTACTTC	NA	TRBV19	TRBJ2-7	NA
CASSDPSGPGDEQYF	TGCGCCAGCAGTGACCCTAGCGGCCCAGGGGACGAGCAGTACTTC	NA	TRBV10-2	TRBJ2-7	NA
CASSGQGNTEAFF	TGTGCCAGTAGTGGACAAGGGAACACTGAAGCTTTCTTT	NA	TRBV19	TRBJ1-1	NA
CASRIDWAGRNSPLHF	TGTGCCAGCAGAATAGACTGGGCAGGGCGAAATTCACCCCTCCACTTT	NA	TRBV27	TRBJ1-6	NA
CASRDRQGNSPLHF	TGTGCCAGCAGGGATCGACAGGGTAATTCACCCCTCCACTTT	NA	TRBV3-1/TRBV3-2	TRBJ1-6	TRBD1
CASSLAGQGGYGYTF	TGTGCCAGCAGCTTAGCTGGACAGGGGGGCTATGGCTACACCTTC	few	TRBV11-2	TRBJ1-2	TRBD1
CASSLFRGKTEAFF	TGTGCCAGCAGCCTGTTCAGGGGTAAAACTGAAGCTTTCTTT	NA	TRBV14	TRBJ1-1	NA
CASSRTAPETQYF	TGTGCCAGCAGCAGGACAGCCCCAGAGACCCAGTACTTC	NA	TRBV5-4	TRBJ2-5	NA
CASSSTQGAVYEQYF	TGTGCCAGCAGCTCGACCCAGGGGGCAGTTTACGAGCAGTACTTC	NA	TRBV11-2	TRBJ2-7	TRBD1
CASSLDSRNQPQHF	TGTGCCAGCAGCTTGGACAGCCGCAATCAGCCCCAGCATTTT	NA	TRBV7-9	TRBJ1-5	NA
CASSQDPRGTEAFF	TGTGCCAGCAGCCAAGATCCCCGGGGCACTGAAGCTTTCTTT	NA	TRBV3-1/TRBV3-2	TRBJ1-1	NA
CASSDGGNQPQHF	TGTGCCAGCAGCGACGGAGGGAATCAGCCCCAGCATTTT	NA	TRBV9	TRBJ1-5	NA
CASSLGSGTGGSYEQYF	TGTGCCAGTAGTCTCGGTAGCGGGACTGGTGGCTCCTACGAGCAGTACTTC	once	TRBV19	TRBJ2-7	TRBD2
CASSRTSGRLMETGELFF	TGCGCCAGCAGCCGGACTAGCGGGAGATTGATGGAGACCGGGGAGCTGTTTTTT	NA	TRBV5-1	TRBJ2-2	TRBD2
CASSPALAGRTDTQYF	TGCGCCAGCAGCCCGGCCCTAGCGGGGCGCACAGATACGCAGTATTTT	NA	TRBV5-1	TRBJ2-3	TRBD2
CSASTGVNQPQHF	TGCAGTGCTAGTACAGGAGTCAATCAGCCCCAGCATTTT	few	TRBV20-1	TRBJ1-5	NA